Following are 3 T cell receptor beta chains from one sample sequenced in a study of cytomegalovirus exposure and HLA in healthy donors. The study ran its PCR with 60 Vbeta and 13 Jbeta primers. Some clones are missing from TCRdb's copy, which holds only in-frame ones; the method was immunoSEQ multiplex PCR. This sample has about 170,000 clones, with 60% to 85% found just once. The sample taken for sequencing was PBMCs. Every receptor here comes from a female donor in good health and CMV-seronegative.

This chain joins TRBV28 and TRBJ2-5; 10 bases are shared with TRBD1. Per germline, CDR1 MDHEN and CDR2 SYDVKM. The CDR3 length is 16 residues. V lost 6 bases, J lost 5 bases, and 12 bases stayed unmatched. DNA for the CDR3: TGTGCCAGCAGCTCTCAGTCGGGACAGGGGTTTGAGACCCAGTACTTC. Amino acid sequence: CASSSQSGQGFETQYF.

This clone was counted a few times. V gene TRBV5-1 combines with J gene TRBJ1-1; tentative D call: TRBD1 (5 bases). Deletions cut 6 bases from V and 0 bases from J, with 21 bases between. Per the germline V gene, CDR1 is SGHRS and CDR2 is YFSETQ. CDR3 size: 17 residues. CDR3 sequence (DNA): TGCGCCAGCACCCAAGGAGGGGCCGGGTCCCTGAACACTGAAGCTTTCTTT. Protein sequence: CASTQGGAGSLNTEAFF.

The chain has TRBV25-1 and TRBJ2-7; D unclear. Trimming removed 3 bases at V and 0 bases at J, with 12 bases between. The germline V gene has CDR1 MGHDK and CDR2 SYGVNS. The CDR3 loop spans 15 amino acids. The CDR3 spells CASSDAGRSSYEQYF. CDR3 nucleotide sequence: TGTGCCAGCAGTGACGCCGGCCGGAGCTCCTACGAGCAGTACTTC.